This T cell receptor (beta chain) was identified in a study of blood T cells in healthy people across ages. The CDR3 extends over 13 amino acids. CDR1 and CDR2 (germline): SQVTM, ANQGSEA. The authors ran a second PCR of 7 to 11 cycles using a sample-barcoded 5' primer and a J-beta primer mix. Each cDNA was tagged by a template-switch adaptor containing 12 random nucleotides. One entry per CDR3 protein, called by TCRdb with MiXCR from the 5' RACE reads. The top ten clones hold 20% to 25% of a sample with some 750,000 distinct CDR3 sequences, around a fifth of them seen once. Study observations and caveats: Compared with aged donors, long-lived donors showed fewer expanded clones, suggesting selection. A roughly linear fall in TCR beta diversity per million T cells was seen with increasing age.

This clonotype came up a few times. Its specificity is unknown. Its ends do not fully match the called genes, so a read error is possible. Material for sequencing was blood. The chain combines TRBV29-1 with TRBJ1-4; perhaps TRBD1 as D (6 bases). This sequence originates from an older man in good health. The CDR3 DNA follows: TGCAGCGTGAGGGGGGCAACTAATGAAAAACCGTTTTTT. Its protein product is CSVRGATNEKPFF.